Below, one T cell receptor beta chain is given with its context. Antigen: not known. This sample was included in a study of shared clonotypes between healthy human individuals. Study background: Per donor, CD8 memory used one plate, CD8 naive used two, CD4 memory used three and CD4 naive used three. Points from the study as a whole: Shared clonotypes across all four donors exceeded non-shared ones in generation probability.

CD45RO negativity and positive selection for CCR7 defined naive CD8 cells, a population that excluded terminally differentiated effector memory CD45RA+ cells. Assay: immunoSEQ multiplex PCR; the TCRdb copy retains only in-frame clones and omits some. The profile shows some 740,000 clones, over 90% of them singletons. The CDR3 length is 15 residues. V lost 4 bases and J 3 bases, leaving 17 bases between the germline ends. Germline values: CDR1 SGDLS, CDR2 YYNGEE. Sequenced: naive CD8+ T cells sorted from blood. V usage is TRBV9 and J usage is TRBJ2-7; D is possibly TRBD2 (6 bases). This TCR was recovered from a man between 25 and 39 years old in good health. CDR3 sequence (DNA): TGTGCCAGCAGCTCCCAGGGTAGCGGTCGCTACGAGCAGTACTTC. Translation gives CASSSQGSGRYEQYF.